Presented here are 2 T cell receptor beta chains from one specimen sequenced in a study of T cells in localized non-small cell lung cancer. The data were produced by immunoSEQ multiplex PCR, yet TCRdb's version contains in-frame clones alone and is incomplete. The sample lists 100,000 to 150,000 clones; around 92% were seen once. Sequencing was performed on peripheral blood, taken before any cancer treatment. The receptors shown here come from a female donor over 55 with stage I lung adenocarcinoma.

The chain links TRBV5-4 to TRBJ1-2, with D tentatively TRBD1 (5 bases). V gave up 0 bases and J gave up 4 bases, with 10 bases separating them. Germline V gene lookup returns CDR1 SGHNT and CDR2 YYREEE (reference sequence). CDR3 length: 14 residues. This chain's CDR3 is CASSLGRGGYGYTF. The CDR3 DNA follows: TGTGCCAGCAGCTTGGGAAGGGGTGGCTATGGCTACACCTTC.

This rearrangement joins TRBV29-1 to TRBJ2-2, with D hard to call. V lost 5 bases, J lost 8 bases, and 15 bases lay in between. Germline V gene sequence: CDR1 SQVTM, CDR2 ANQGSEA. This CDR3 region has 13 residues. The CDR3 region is CSVQPATPGELFF. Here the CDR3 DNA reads TGCAGCGTTCAGCCGGCCACCCCGGGGGAGCTGTTTTTT.